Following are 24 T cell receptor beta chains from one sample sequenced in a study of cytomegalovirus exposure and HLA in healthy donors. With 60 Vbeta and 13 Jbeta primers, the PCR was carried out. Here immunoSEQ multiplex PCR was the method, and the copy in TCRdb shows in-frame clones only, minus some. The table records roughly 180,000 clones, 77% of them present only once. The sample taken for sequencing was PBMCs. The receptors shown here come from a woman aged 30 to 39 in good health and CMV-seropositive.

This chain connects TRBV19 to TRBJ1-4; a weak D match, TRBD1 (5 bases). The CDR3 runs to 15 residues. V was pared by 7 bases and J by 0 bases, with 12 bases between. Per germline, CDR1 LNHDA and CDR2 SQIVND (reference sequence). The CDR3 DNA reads TGTGCCAGTAATCAACAGGTTGCAACTAATGAAAAACTGTTTTTT. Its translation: CASNQQVATNEKLFF.

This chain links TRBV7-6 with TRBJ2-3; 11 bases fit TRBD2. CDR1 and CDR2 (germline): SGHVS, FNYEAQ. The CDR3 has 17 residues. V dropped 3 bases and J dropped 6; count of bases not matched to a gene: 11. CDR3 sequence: CASSFGTGTSGRDTQYF. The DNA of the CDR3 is TGTGCCAGCAGCTTCGGAACTGGGACTAGCGGCAGGGATACGCAGTATTTT.

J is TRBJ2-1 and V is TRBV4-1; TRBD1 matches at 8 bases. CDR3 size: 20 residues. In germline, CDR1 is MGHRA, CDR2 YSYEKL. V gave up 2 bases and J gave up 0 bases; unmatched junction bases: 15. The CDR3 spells CASSQPGQGVQSGSYNEQFF. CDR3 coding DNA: TGCGCCAGCAGCCAACCCGGACAGGGCGTCCAGTCGGGCTCCTACAATGAGCAGTTCTTC.

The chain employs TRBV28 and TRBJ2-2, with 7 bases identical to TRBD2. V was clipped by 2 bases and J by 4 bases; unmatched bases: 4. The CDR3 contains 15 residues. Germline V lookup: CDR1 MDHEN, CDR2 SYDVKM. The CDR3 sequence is CASSLGWGGTGELFF. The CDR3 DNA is TGTGCCAGCAGTTTAGGTTGGGGGGGCACCGGGGAGCTGTTTTTT.

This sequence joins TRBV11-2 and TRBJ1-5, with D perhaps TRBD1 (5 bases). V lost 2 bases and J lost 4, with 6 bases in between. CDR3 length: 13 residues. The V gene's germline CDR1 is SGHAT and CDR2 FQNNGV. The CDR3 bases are TGTGCCAGCAGCTTAACAGGAAATCAGCCCCAGCATTTT. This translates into CASSLTGNQPQHF.

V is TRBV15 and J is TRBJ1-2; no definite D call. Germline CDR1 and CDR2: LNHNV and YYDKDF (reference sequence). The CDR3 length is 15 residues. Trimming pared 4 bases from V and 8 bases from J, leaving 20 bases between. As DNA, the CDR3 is TGTGCCACCAGCAAGGCCCAGACTAACGTCTTAGGCTACACCTTC. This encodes CATSKAQTNVLGYTF.

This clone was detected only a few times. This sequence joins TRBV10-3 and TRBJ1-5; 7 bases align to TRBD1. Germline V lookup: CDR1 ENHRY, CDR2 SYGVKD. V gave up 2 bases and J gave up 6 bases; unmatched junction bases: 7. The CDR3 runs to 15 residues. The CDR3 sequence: CAISEGGAGGQPQHF. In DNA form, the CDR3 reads TGTGCCATCAGTGAGGGCGGGGCAGGGGGTCAGCCCCAGCATTTT.

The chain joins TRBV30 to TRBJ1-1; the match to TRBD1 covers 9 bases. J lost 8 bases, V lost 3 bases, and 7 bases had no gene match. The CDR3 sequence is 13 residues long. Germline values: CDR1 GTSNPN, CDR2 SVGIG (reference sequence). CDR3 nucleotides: TGTGCCTGGAGCCGGGACAGGGTGAGGGAAGCTTTCTTT. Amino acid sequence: CAWSRDRVREAFF.

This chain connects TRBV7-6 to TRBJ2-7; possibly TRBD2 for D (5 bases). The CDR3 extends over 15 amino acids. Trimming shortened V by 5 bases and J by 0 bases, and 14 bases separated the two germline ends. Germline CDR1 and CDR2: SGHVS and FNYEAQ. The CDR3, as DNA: TGTGCCAGCAGCCCTAGTGGGGAGACCTCCTACGAGCAGTACTTC. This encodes CASSPSGETSYEQYF. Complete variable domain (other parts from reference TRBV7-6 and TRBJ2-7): GAGVSQSPRYKVTKRGQDVALRCDPISGHVSLYWYRQALGQGPEFLTYFNYEAQQDKSGLPNDRFSAERPEGSISTLTIQRTEQRDSAMYRCASSPSGETSYEQYFGPGTRLTVT.

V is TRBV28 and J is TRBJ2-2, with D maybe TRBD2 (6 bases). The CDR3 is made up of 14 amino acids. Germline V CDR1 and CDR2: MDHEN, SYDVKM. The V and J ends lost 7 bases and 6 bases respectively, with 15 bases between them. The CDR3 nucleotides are TGTGCCAGCATTGGAGGGTGGGCAGCCGGGGAGCTGTTTTTT. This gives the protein CASIGGWAAGELFF.

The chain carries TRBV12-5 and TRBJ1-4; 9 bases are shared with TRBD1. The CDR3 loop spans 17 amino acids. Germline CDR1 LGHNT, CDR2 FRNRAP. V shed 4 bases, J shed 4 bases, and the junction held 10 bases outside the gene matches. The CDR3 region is CASGCIPGQGYNEKLFF. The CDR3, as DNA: TGTGCTAGTGGTTGCATACCGGGACAGGGCTATAATGAAAAACTGTTTTTT. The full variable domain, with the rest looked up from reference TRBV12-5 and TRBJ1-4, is DARVTQTPRHKVTEMGQEVTMRCQPILGHNTVFWYRQTMMQGLELLAYFRNRAPLDDSGMPKDRFSAEMPDATLATLKIQPSEPRDSAVYFCASGCIPGQGYNEKLFFGSGTQLSVL.

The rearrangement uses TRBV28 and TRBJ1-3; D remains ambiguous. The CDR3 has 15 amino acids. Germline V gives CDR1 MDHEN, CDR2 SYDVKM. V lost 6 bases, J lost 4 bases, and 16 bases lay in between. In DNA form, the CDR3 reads TGTGCCAGCAGGCCGCGGCCCGGGGTGGGAAACACCATATATTTT. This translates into CASRPRPGVGNTIYF.

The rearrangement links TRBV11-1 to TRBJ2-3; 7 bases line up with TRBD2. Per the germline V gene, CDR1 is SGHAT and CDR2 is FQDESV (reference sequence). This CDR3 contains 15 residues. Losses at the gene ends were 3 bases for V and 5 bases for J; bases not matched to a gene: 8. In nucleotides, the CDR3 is TGTGCCAGCAGCTTGAGGGAGGGCCTGGGAGATACGCAGTATTTT. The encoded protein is CASSLREGLGDTQYF.

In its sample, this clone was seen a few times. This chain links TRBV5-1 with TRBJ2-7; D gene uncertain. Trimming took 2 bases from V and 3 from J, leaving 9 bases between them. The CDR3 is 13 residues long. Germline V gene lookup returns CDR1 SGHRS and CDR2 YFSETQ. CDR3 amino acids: CASSFVTDYEQYF. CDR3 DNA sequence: TGCGCCAGCAGCTTTGTCACAGACTACGAGCAGTACTTC. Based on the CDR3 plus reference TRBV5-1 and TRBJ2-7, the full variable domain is KAGVTQTPRYLIKTRGQQVTLSCSPISGHRSVSWYQQTPGQGLQFLFEYFSETQRNKGNFPGRFSGRQFSNSRSEMNVSTLELGDSALYLCASSFVTDYEQYFGPGTRLTVT.

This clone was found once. The CDR3 coding sequence is TGTGCCAGCAGTTTATTCGGGGTTTCAGATACGCAGTATTTT. Translated, it gives CASSLFGVSDTQYF. This chain joins TRBV28 and TRBJ2-3; D is perhaps TRBD2 (5 bases). CDR1 is MDHEN, CDR2 SYDVKM, per germline. This CDR3 contains 14 residues. Trimming took off 1 base at V and 4 bases at J, with 9 bases between the two ends.

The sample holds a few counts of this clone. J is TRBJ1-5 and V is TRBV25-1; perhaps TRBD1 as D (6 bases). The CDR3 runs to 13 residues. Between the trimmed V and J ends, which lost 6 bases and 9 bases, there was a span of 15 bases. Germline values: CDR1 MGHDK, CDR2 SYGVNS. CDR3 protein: CASRQGPMGPQHF. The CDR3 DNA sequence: TGTGCCAGCAGACAGGGACCAATGGGGCCCCAGCATTTT.

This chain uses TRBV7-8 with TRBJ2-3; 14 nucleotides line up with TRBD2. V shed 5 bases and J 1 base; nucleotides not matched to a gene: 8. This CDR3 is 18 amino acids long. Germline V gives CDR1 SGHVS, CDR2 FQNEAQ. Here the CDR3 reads CASSLRLAGGPRTDTQYF. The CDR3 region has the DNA TGTGCCAGCAGCCTTCGACTAGCGGGAGGGCCCCGCACAGATACGCAGTATTTT.

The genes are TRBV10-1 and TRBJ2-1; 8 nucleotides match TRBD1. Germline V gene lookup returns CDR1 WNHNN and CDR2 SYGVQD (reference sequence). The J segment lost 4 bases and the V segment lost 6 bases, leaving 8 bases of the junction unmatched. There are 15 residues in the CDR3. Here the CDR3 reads CASSTTGGTYNEQFF. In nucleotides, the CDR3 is TGCGCCAGCAGCACTACAGGGGGTACATACAATGAGCAGTTCTTC.

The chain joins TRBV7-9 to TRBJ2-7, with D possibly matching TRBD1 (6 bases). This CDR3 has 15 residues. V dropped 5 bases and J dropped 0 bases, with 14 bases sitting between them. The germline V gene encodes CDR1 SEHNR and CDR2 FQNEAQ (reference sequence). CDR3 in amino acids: CASSPGTLSSYEQYF. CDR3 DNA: TGTGCCAGCAGCCCTGGGACATTGAGCTCCTACGAGCAGTACTTC.

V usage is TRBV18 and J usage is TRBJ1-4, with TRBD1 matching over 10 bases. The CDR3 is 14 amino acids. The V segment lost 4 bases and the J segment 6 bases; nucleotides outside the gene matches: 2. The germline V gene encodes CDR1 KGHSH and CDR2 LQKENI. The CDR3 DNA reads TGTGCCAGCTCACGACAGGGGGCTGATGAAAAACTGTTTTTT. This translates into CASSRQGADEKLFF.

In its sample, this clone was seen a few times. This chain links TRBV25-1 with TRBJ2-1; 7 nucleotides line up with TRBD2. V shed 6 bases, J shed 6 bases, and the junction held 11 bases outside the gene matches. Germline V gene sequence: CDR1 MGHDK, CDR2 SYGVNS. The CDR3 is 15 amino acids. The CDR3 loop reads CASRMAGRESNEQFF. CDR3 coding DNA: TGTGCCAGCAGGATGGCGGGGCGGGAGAGCAATGAGCAGTTCTTC.

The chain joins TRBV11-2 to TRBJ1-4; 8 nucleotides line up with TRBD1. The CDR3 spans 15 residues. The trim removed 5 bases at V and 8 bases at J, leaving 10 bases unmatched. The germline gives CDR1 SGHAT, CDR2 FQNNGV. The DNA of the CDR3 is TGTGCCAGCAGCACCCTGACAGGGGAGATCGAAAAACTGTTTTTT. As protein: CASSTLTGEIEKLFF.

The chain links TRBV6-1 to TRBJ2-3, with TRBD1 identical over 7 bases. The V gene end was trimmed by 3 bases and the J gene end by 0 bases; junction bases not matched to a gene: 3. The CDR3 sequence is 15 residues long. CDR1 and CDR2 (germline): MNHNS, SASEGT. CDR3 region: CASSEWDRSTDTQYF. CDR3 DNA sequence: TGTGCCAGCAGTGAGTGGGACAGAAGCACAGATACGCAGTATTTT.

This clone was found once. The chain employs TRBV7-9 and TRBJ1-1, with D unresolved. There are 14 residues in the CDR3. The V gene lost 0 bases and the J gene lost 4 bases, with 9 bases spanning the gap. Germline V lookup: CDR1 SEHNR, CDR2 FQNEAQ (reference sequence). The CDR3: CASSLAGEVTEAFF. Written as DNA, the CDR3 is TGTGCCAGCAGCTTAGCTGGCGAGGTCACTGAAGCTTTCTTT.